Following are 21 T cell receptor beta chains from one sample sequenced in a study of blood T cell repertoires in COVID-19 (TCRdb year 2020). Library preparation employed the immunoSEQ multiplex PCR assay. In its TCRdb copy, this immuneACCESS table keeps in-frame sequences only and misses some clones. Where compared with another copy, unresolved V genes explain less than half of these, and the others have no known cause. Recorded for this sample are around 200,000 clones; about nine tenths of them occurred a single time. The top ten clones comprise about 1.3% of the sample. The sequenced material came from PBMCs or T cells enriched from blood (not recorded which). The origin of the receptors is a man in his thirties or forties who had recovered from COVID-19.

The chain combines TRBV7-8 with TRBJ1-5; TRBD1 agrees at 8 bases. With 1 base clipped from V and 0 bases from J, the junction kept 11 bases outside the gene matches. The CDR3 sequence is 19 residues long. Germline assignment: CDR1 SGHVS and CDR2 FQNEAQ. The CDR3 loop reads CASSLGSRTGFLSNQPQHF. The CDR3, as DNA: TGTGCCAGCAGCTTAGGGTCGCGGACAGGGTTCCTTAGCAATCAGCCCCAGCATTTT. The full variable domain, with the rest looked up from reference TRBV7-8 and TRBJ1-5, is GAGVSQSPRYKVAKRGQDVALRCDPISGHVSLFWYQQALGQGPEFLTYFQNEAQLDKSGLPSDRFFAERPEGSVSTLKIQRTQQEDSAVYLCASSLGSRTGFLSNQPQHFGDGTRLSIL.

The chain is built from TRBV23-1 and TRBJ2-7, with a possible D match to TRBD2 (5 bases). TRBV23-1 is noted as an ORF with a role that remains uncertain. The CDR3 is 19 amino acids. V was shortened by 5 bases and J by 7 bases, with 33 bases between the two germline ends. DNA for the CDR3: TGCGCCAGCAGTTGCGGACTGAGGCTTGGGTTCGATGACTTCTGGGAGCAGTACTTC. Encoded protein: CASSCGLRLGFDDFWEQYF.

The V call is TRBV4-3, the J call TRBJ2-7; 9 bases are shared with TRBD1. This CDR3 comprises 15 residues. V lost 5 bases and J lost 2; bases outside the gene matches: 7. Per germline, CDR1 LGHNA and CDR2 YSLEER. The CDR3 here is CASSFGTGNPYEQYF. In DNA, the CDR3 is TGCGCCAGCAGCTTTGGGACAGGGAATCCCTACGAGCAGTACTTC.

This rearrangement joins TRBV28 to TRBJ1-6; maybe TRBD1 (5 bases). V lost 3 bases, J lost 7 bases, and 13 bases lay in between. CDR3 length equals 15 residues. In germline, CDR1 is MDHEN, CDR2 SYDVKM. This CDR3 is CASSLMDTVNSPLHF. The CDR3 DNA follows: TGTGCCAGCAGTTTGATGGACACCGTAAATTCACCCCTCCACTTT.

This clone has a single count. The chain uses TRBV18 and TRBJ1-3, with a weak D call TRBD1 (5 bases). Germline V gene sequence: CDR1 KGHSH, CDR2 LQKENI. The CDR3 contains 17 residues. V was pared by 0 bases and J by 0 bases, with 12 bases between. CDR3 sequence reads: CASSPPLGPISGNTIYF. As DNA, the CDR3 is TGTGCCAGCTCACCACCGCTGGGGCCCATCTCTGGAAACACCATATATTTT.

This chain uses TRBV4-1 with TRBJ2-2; the match to TRBD2 covers 10 bases. The CDR3 extends over 18 amino acids. CDR1 is MGHRA, CDR2 YSYEKL, per germline. Trimming removed 4 bases from V and 0 bases from J; junction bases left unmatched: 8. CDR3 sequence (DNA): TGCGCCAGCAGCCTAAGGACTAGCGGACCCTCGAACACCGGGGAGCTGTTTTTT. Translated, it gives CASSLRTSGPSNTGELFF.

The V and J genes are TRBV9 and TRBJ2-7; 10 bases map to TRBD2. The CDR3 runs to 16 residues. V shed 4 bases, J shed 3 bases, and the junction held 10 bases outside the gene matches. CDR1 SGDLS and CDR2 YYNGEE come from the germline V gene. The CDR3 nucleotides read TGTGCCAGCAGCCCAAGGGGACTAGCGCCCAACTACGAGCAGTACTTC. Translation gives CASSPRGLAPNYEQYF. Using reference TRBV9 and TRBJ2-7 for the parts outside the CDR3, the full variable domain is DSGVTQTPKHLITATGQRVTLRCSPRSGDLSVYWYQQSLDQGLQFLIQYYNGEERAKGNILERFSAQQFPDLHSELNLSSLELGDSALYFCASSPRGLAPNYEQYFGPGTRLTVT.

This chain connects TRBV30 to TRBJ1-5; 7 positions agree with TRBD1. Germline trimming cut 3 bases from V and 4 bases from J; bases unmatched to any gene: 3. The germline gives CDR1 GTSNPN, CDR2 SVGIG (reference sequence). This CDR3 contains 13 residues. CDR3 sequence reads: CAWRRDSNQPQHF. The CDR3, as DNA: TGTGCCTGGAGACGGGACAGTAATCAGCCCCAGCATTTT.

V is TRBV19 and J is TRBJ1-4; 7 bases agree with TRBD1. CDR3 length: 14 amino acids. Germline V gives CDR1 LNHDA, CDR2 SQIVND (reference sequence). The V and J ends lost 3 bases and 6 bases, in that order; junction bases with no gene match: 4. Written as DNA, the CDR3 is TGTGCCAGTAGTATTTATCAGGGGGATGAAAAACTGTTTTTT. It translates to CASSIYQGDEKLFF.

V is TRBV12-3 or TRBV12-4 and J is TRBJ2-1; 7 nucleotides match TRBD1. CDR3 length equals 12 residues. The junction had 5 bases not matched to a gene; V was cut back by 1 base and J by 14 bases. CDR3 protein: CASSLGQGPEFF. CDR3 DNA: TGTGCCAGCAGTTTAGGACAGGGTCCAGAGTTCTTC.

The chain combines TRBV4-3 with TRBJ2-1, with TRBD2 matching over 8 bases. The CDR3 contains 15 residues. Trimming removed 2 bases from V and 7 bases from J; junction bases left unmatched: 7. Germline values: CDR1 LGHNA, CDR2 YSLEER. CDR3 in DNA: TGCGCCAGCAGCCAAACTAGCGGCCCTGGGAATGAGCAGTTCTTC. Translating it yields CASSQTSGPGNEQFF.

The rearrangement uses TRBV19 and TRBJ1-1, with 7 bases aligning to TRBD1. Germline lookup yields CDR1 LNHDA and CDR2 SQIVND (reference sequence). The CDR3 covers 14 residues. Trimming took 4 bases from V and 0 from J; bases not matched to a gene: 2. The CDR3 sequence: CASSKQGLNTEAFF. For the CDR3, the DNA is TGTGCCAGTAGTAAACAGGGGCTGAACACTGAAGCTTTCTTT.

The V call is TRBV27, the J call TRBJ2-2; tentative D call: TRBD2 (6 bases). Germline CDR1 reads MNHEY; CDR2 reads SMNVEV (reference sequence). Trimming took 3 bases from V and 2 from J, leaving 19 bases between them. The CDR3 has 18 residues. The CDR3 bases are TGTGCCAGCAGTTTTAGCTCCCCGGGACTGGCTAACACCGGGGAGCTGTTTTTT. Translation gives CASSFSSPGLANTGELFF.

The CDR3 spells CASTGSTYEQYF. The CDR3 DNA sequence: TGTGCCTCCACGGGGTCTACCTACGAGCAGTACTTC. The chain links TRBV30 to TRBJ2-7; maybe TRBD2 (5 bases). Germline-derived CDR1 and CDR2 are GTSNPN and SVGIG (reference sequence). Trimming stripped 7 bases from V and 2 bases from J, with 12 bases between. The CDR3 length is 12 residues.

The chain is built from TRBV5-6 and TRBJ2-1; TRBD1 matches 9 bases. The CDR3 consists of 13 residues. Germline-derived CDR1 and CDR2 are SGHDT and YYEEEE. V shed 0 bases and J 9 bases; nucleotides not matched to a gene: 1. CDR3: CASSLGTGVEQFF. The CDR3 nucleotides read TGTGCCAGCAGCTTGGGGACAGGGGTTGAGCAGTTCTTC.

The chain uses TRBV15 and TRBJ1-1; the D gene is possibly TRBD1 (6 bases). CDR3 length: 15 amino acids. Per the germline V gene, CDR1 is LNHNV and CDR2 is YYDKDF (reference sequence). Trimming took 0 bases from V and 7 from J, leaving 15 bases between them. For the CDR3, the DNA is TGTGCCACCAGCAGAGAGCGTCGGGACACCGATGAAGCTTTCTTT. Protein product: CATSRERRDTDEAFF. The whole variable domain, remainder taken from reference TRBV15 and TRBJ1-1, is DAMVIQNPRYQVTQFGKPVTLSCSQTLNHNVMYWYQQKSSQAPKLLFHYYDKDFNNEADTPDNFQSRRPNTSFCFLDIRSPGLGDTAMYLCATSRERRDTDEAFFGQGTRLTVV.

The CDR3, as DNA: TGTGCCAGTAGTATAGCACAGTCCTACAATGAGCAGTTCTTC. It is translated as CASSIAQSYNEQFF. The chain links TRBV19 to TRBJ2-1; no reliable D call. V gave up 1 base and J gave up 1 base, with 5 bases separating them. CDR3 length equals 14 residues. The V gene's germline CDR1 is LNHDA and CDR2 SQIVND (reference sequence).

V and J are TRBV27 and TRBJ2-3, with 10 bases aligning to TRBD1. V shed 9 bases, J shed 0 bases, and the junction held 3 bases outside the gene matches. CDR1 MNHEY and CDR2 SMNVEV come from the germline V gene (reference sequence). CDR3 length: 14 residues. The CDR3 DNA follows: TGTGCCAGTAGACAGGGGGCTAGCACAGATACGCAGTATTTT. Amino acid sequence: CASRQGASTDTQYF.

The chain carries TRBV13 and TRBJ2-7; D perhaps matches TRBD2 (6 bases). Trimming shortened V by 5 bases and J by 4 bases, and 9 bases separated the two germline ends. This CDR3 comprises 12 residues. Germline CDR1 PRHDT, CDR2 FYEKMQ (reference sequence). The CDR3 region has the DNA TGTGCCAGCAGCGTCGGGACTTACGAGCAGTACTTC. This sequence encodes CASSVGTYEQYF.

The chain links TRBV4-3 to TRBJ1-1; the D gene is possibly TRBD1 (5 bases). With 0 bases removed from V and 0 bases from J, the gap between germline ends came to 5 bases. Germline CDR1 LGHNA, CDR2 YSLEER. The CDR3 runs 14 residues. Here the CDR3 DNA reads TGCGCCAGCAGCCAAGACAGGGTGAACACTGAAGCTTTCTTT. It translates to CASSQDRVNTEAFF.

The chain joins TRBV6-5 to TRBJ1-1, with TRBD1 matching over 12 bases. The germline V gene has CDR1 MNHEY and CDR2 SVGAGI. The CDR3 is 15 residues long. J was trimmed by 2 bases and V by 6 bases; bases with no gene match: 4. The DNA for the CDR3 is TGTGCCAGCAGGACCGGGACAGGGGGCAACACTGAAGCTTTCTTT. Translated: CASRTGTGGNTEAFF.